The entry below gives a single TCR beta chain sequence along with its context. This record comes from a study of blood T cell repertoires in COVID-19. Across the study: T cells, B-cell-depleted T cells, or PBMCs provided the cDNA or gDNA that served as material.

Assay used: immunoSEQ multiplex PCR; TCRdb lists only in-frame clones, some missing. Of tens of thousands of clones detected, approximately 84% appear once; the ten largest clones hold 6.3%. The sample taken for sequencing was peripheral blood. The receptor's source is a man aged 70-80 years with COVID-19, enrolled during active disease.

In nucleotides, the CDR3 is TGTGCCAGCAGTGGTGGGACAGGGTATGGCTACACCTTC. Translation gives CASSGGTGYGYTF. The chain is built from TRBV2 and TRBJ1-2; TRBD1 agrees at 9 bases. CDR1 is SNHLY and CDR2 is FYNNEI in the germline V gene. The CDR3 is made up of 13 amino acids. J was trimmed by 5 bases and V by 4 bases; bases with no gene match: 2.